This T cell receptor (beta chain) was obtained from a study of T-cell reconstitution after alpha-beta-depleted transplantation in children. Study-wide results and limits: One year after transplant, T-cell counts and diversity came mostly from newly produced T cells. Reportedly, roughly two months post-transplant, alpha-beta T cells arose from several hundred expanded graft clones. Some patients' high day-60 TCRbeta diversity was traced to surviving recipient T cells and thymic progenitors.

Molecular barcoding with unique molecular identifiers was used for the TCRbeta library. TCRdb itself ran the PCR reads through MiXCR, one entry per CDR3 protein. The table lists about 980,000 distinct CDR3 sequences, roughly 29% of them singletons. CDR1 is SGHTA, CDR2 FQGNSA, per germline. V lost 6 bases and J lost 2, with 13 bases in between. This CDR3 comprises 14 residues. In this sample, this clonotype turned up a few times. Antigen unknown. The chain employs TRBV7-2 and TRBJ1-2; D is possibly TRBD1 (6 bases). This clonotype was sampled from a boy under two years old who had a stem cell transplant for SCID, so the T cells may come from the graft donor. This sample comprised PBMCs, mostly from graft donor cells, obtained 360 days after TCRalphabeta/CD19-depleted stem cell transplant. The CDR3 DNA is TGTGCCAGCAGTTTCCGGACAGTGAACTATGGCTACACCTTC. Its translation: CASSFRTVNYGYTF.